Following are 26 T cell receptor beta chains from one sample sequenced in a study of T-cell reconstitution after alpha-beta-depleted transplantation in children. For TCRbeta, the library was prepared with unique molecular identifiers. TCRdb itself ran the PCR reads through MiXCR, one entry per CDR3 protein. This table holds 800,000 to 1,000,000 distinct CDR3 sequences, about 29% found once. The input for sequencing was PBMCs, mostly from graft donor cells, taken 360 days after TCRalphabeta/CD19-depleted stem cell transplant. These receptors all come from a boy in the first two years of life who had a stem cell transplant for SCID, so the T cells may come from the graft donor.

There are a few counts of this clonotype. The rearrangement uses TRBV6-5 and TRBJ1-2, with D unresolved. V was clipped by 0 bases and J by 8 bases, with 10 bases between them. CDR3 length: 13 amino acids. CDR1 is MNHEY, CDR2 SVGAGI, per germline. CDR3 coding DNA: TGTGCCAGCAGTTACTCGGGAAGCGTGGGCTACACCTTC. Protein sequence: CASSYSGSVGYTF.

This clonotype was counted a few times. This CDR3 is CASSLSDRNQPQHF. CDR3 DNA: TGTGCCAGCAGCCTCTCCGACAGGAATCAGCCCCAGCATTTT. The genes are TRBV7-9 and TRBJ1-5; D perhaps matches TRBD1 (6 bases). CDR1 and CDR2 (germline): SEHNR, FQNEAQ (reference sequence). The length of the CDR3 is 14 residues. The V gene lost 5 bases and the J gene lost 4 bases, with 12 bases spanning the gap.

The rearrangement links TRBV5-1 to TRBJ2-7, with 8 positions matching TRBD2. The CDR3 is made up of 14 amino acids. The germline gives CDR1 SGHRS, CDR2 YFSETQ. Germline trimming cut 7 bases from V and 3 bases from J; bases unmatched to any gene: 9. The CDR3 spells CASSPQRGLYEQYF. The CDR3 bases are TGCGCCAGCTCCCCTCAGCGGGGGCTCTACGAGCAGTACTTC.

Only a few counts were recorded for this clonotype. The CDR3 nucleotides are TGTGCCAGCAGTGTCATGGGGCGACCCGCGAACACTGAAGCTTTCTTT. It yields the protein CASSVMGRPANTEAFF. V gene TRBV12-3 or TRBV12-4 combines with J gene TRBJ1-1; tentatively, D is TRBD1 (5 bases). V lost 5 bases and J lost 1, with 17 bases in between. The CDR3 loop spans 16 amino acids.

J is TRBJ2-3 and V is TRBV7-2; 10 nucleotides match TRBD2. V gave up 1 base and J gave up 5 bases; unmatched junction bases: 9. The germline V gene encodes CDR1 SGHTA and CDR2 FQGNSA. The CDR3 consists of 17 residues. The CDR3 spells CASSLVPAGGPGDTQYF. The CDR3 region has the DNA TGTGCCAGCAGCTTAGTGCCAGCGGGGGGGCCAGGAGATACGCAGTATTTT.

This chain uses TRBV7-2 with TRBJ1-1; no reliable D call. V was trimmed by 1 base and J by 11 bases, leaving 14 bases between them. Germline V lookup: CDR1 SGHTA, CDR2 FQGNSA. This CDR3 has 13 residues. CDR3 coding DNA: TGTGCCAGCAGCTTAGTGTGGCAGGACTACGCTTTCTTT. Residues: CASSLVWQDYAFF.

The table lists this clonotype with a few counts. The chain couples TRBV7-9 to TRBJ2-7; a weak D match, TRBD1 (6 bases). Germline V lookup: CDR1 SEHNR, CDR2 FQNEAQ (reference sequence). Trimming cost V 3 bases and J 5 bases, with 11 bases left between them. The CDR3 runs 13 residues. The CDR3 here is CASSLDSPHEQYF. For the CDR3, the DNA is TGTGCCAGCAGCTTGGACAGTCCCCACGAGCAGTACTTC.

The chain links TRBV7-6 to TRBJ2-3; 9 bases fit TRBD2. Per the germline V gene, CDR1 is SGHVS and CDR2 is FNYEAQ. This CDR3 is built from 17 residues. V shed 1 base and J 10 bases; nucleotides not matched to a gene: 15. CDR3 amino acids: CASSLESGGRALWAQYF. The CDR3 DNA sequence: TGTGCCAGCAGCTTAGAGAGCGGGGGGCGCGCTCTTTGGGCGCAGTATTTT.

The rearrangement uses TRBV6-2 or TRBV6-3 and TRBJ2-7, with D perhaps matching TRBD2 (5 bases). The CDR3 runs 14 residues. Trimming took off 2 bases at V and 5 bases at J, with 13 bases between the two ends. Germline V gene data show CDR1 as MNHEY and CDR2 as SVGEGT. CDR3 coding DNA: TGTGCCAGCAGTTACCGGGGAACTCTCGACGAGCAGTACTTC. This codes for CASSYRGTLDEQYF.

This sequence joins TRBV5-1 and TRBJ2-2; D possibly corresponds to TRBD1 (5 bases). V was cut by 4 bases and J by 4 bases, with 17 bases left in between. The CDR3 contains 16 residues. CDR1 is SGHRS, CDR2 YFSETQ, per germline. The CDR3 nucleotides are TGCGCCAGCAGCCCGGACACCGCATTTACCACCGGGGAGCTGTTTTTT. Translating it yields CASSPDTAFTTGELFF.

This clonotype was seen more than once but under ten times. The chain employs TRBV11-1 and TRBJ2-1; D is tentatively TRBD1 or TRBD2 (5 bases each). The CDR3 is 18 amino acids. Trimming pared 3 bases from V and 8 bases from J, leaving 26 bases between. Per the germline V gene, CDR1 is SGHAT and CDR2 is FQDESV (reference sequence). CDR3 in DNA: TGTGCCAGCAGCTTTATCGAGTCCGGGGCTAGTTTTTTGGATGAGCAGTTCTTC. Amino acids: CASSFIESGASFLDEQFF.

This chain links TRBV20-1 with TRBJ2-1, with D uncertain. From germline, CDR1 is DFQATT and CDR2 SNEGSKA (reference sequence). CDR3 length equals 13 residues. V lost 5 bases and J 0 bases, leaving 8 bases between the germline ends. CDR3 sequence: CSALLSSYNEQFF. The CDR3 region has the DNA TGCAGTGCTCTTCTCAGCTCCTACAATGAGCAGTTCTTC.

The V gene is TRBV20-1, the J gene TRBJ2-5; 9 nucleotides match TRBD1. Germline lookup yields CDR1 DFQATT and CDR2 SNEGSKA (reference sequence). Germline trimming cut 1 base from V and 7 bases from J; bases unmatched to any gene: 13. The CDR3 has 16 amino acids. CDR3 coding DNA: TGCAGTGCTAGAGTTGACGGGACAGGGTCCGTTGGGACCCAGTACTTC. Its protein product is CSARVDGTGSVGTQYF.

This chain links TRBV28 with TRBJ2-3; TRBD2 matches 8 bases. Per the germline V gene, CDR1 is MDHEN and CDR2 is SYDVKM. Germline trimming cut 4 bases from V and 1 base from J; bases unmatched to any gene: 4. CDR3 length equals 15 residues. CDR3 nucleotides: TGTGCCAGCAGTTCGCGGGGGGCCGGCACAGATACGCAGTATTTT. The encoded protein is CASSSRGAGTDTQYF.

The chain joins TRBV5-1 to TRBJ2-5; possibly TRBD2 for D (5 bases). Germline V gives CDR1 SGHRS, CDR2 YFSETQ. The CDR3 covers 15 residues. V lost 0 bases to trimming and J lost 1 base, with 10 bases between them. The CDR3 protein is CASSLEAVLQETQYF. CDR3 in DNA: TGCGCCAGCAGCTTGGAAGCGGTTCTCCAAGAGACCCAGTACTTC.

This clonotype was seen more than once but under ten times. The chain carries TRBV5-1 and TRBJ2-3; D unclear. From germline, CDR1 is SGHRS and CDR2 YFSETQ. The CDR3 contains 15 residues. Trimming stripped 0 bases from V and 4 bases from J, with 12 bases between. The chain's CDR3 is CASSLDGAFPDTQYF. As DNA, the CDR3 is TGCGCCAGCAGCTTGGACGGAGCCTTTCCAGATACGCAGTATTTT.

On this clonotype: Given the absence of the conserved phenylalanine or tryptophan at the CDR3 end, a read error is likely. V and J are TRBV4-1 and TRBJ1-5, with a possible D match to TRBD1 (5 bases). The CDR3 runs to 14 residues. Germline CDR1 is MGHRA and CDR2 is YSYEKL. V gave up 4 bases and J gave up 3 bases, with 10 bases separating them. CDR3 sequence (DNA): TGCGCCAGCAGCCCCCGGGACCTCAATCAGCCCCAGCATGTT. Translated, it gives CASSPRDLNQPQHV.

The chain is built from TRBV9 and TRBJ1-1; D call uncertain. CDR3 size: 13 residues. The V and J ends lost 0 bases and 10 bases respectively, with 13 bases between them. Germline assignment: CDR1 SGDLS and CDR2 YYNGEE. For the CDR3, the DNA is TGTGCCAGCAGCGTAGCTACATGGGTTGCAGCTTTCTTT. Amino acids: CASSVATWVAAFF.

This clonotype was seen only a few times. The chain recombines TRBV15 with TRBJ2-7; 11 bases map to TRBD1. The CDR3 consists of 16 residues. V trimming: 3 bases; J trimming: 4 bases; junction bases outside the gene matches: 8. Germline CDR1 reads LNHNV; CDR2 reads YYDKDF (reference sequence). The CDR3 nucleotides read TGTGCCACCAGCAGGGGGGGACAGGGGGTGAAGTACGAGCAGTACTTC. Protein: CATSRGGQGVKYEQYF. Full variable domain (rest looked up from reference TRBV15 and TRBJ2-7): DAMVIQNPRYQVTQFGKPVTLSCSQTLNHNVMYWYQQKSSQAPKLLFHYYDKDFNNEADTPDNFQSRRPNTSFCFLDIRSPGLGDTAMYLCATSRGGQGVKYEQYFGPGTRLTVT.

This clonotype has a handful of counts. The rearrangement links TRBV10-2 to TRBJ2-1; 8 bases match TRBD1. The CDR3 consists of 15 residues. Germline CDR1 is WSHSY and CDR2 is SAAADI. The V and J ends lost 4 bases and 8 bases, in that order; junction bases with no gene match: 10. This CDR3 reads CASSVRTGIKDEQFF. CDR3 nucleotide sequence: TGCGCCAGCAGTGTCAGGACAGGGATAAAGGATGAGCAGTTCTTC.

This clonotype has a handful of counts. The CDR3 bases are TGTGCCAGCAGCAACCGACAGGGTCGGGCACACAATGAGCAGTTCTTC. Protein: CASSNRQGRAHNEQFF. The chain joins TRBV12-3 or TRBV12-4 to TRBJ2-1; 7 bases map to TRBD1. V was clipped by 6 bases and J by 5 bases; unmatched bases: 13. The CDR3 sequence is 16 residues long.

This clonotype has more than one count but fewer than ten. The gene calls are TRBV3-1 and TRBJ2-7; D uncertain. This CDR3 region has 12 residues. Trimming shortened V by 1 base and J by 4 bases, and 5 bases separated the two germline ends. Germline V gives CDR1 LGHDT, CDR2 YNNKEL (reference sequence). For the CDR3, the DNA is TGTGCCAGCAGCCAAGGATGGTACGAGCAGTACTTC. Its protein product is CASSQGWYEQYF.

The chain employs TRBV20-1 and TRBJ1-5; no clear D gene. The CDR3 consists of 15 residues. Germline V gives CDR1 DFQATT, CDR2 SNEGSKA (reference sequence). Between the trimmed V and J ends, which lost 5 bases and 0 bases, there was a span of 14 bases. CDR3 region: CSAGPAAYSNQPQHF. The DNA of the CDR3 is TGCAGTGCTGGACCCGCAGCCTATAGCAATCAGCCCCAGCATTTT.

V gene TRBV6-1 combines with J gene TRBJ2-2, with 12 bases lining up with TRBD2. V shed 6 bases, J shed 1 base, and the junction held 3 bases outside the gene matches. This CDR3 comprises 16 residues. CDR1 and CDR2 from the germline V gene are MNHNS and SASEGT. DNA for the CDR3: TGTGCCAGCAGGCTAGCGGGGGGGATGAACACCGGGGAGCTGTTTTTT. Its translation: CASRLAGGMNTGELFF.

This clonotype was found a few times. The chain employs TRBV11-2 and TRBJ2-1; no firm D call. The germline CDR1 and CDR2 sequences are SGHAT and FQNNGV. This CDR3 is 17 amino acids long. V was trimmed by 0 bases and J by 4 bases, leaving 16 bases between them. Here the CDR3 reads CASSLEVSLGSYNEQFF. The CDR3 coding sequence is TGTGCCAGCAGCTTAGAAGTGAGCCTAGGGTCTTACAATGAGCAGTTCTTC.

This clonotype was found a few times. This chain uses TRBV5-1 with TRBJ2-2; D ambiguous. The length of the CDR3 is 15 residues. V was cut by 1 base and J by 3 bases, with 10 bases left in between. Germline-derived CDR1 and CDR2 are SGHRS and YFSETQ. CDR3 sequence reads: CASSLSGSDTGELFF. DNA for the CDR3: TGCGCCAGCAGCTTGTCTGGGTCGGACACCGGGGAGCTGTTTTTT.